What follows describes a single TCR beta chain. Its cognate antigen is unknown. The CDR3 length is 14 residues. V was trimmed by 2 bases and J by 5 bases, leaving 12 bases between them. Germline CDR1 and CDR2: WNHNN and SYGVQD (reference sequence). The data were taken from a study of T cell responses to AZD1222 COVID-19 vaccine. Whole-study results and caveats: Seropositive at baseline were only a handful of AZD1222 recipients. Close to half of all spike-specific TCRs reportedly target regions of the variants that are unmutated.

Here immunoSEQ multiplex PCR was the method, and the copy in TCRdb shows in-frame clones only, minus some. The sample includes about 76,000 clones, 70% to 90% of them seen just once. The source is an adult in good health. Sample: peripheral blood, taken on day 0 of AZD1222 vaccination. The rearrangement uses TRBV10-1 and TRBJ2-5; TRBD1 is a possible D gene (5 bases). In DNA form, the CDR3 reads TGCGCCAGCAGTGAGATGGGGCAGGAGGAGACCCAGTACTTC. It codes for CASSEMGQEETQYF.